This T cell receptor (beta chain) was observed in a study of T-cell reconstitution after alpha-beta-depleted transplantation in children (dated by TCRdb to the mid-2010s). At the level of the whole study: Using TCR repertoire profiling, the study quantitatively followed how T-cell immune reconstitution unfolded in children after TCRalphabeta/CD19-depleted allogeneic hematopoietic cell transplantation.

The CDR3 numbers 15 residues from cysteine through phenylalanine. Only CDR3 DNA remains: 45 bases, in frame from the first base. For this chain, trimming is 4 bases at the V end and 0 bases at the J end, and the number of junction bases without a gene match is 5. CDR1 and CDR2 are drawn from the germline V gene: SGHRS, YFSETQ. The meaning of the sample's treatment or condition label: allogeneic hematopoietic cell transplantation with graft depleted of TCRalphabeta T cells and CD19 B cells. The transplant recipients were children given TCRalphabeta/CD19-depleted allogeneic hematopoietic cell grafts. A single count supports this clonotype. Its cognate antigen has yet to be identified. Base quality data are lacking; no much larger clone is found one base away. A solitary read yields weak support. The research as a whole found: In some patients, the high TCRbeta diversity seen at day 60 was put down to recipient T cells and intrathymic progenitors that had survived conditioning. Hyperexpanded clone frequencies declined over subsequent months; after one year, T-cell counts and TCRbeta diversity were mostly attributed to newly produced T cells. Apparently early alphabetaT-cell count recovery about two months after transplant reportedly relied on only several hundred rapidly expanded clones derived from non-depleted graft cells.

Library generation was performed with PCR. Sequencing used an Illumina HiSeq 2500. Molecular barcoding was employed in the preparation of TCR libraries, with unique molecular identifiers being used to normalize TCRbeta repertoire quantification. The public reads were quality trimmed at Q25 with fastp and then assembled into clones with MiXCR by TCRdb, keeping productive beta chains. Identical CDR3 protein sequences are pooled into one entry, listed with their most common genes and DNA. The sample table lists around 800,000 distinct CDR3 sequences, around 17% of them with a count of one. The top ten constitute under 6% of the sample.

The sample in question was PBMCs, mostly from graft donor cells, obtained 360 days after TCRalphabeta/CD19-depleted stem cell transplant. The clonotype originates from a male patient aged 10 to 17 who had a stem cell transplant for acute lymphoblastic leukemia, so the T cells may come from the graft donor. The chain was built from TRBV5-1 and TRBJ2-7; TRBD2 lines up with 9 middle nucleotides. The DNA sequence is TGCGCCAGCAGCCGAGGACTAGCGAGCTCCTACGAGCAGTACTTC. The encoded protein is CASSRGLASSYEQYF.